Shown below are 21 T cell receptor beta chains from a single sample sequenced in a study of regulatory dendritic cells for organ transplantation. Produced via immunoSEQ multiplex PCR; TCRdb's table is partial and in-frame only. The sample includes about 30,000 clones, around 80% of them seen just once. Specimen: naive CD4+ T cells from blood. This sample's subset: CD45RA+ naive T cells. Receptors originate from a human donor in good health.

The V and J genes are TRBV2 and TRBJ1-6; D is unclear. The CDR3 is made up of 15 amino acids. Germline assignment: CDR1 SNHLY and CDR2 FYNNEI. The V end was cut by 7 bases, the J end by 7 bases, with 17 bases between. CDR3 sequence: CASTPSGPPNSPLHF. The CDR3, as DNA: TGTGCCAGCACCCCATCGGGTCCTCCGAATTCACCCCTCCACTTT.

The V and J genes are TRBV2 and TRBJ2-4, with D possibly matching TRBD2 (6 bases). V lost 4 bases and J 0 bases, leaving 13 bases between the germline ends. The CDR3 length is 16 residues. The germline CDR1 and CDR2 sequences are SNHLY and FYNNEI. The CDR3 DNA follows: TGTGCCAGCAGTGTTGGAGGGGTGCTAGCCAAAAACATTCAGTACTTC. Encoded protein: CASSVGGVLAKNIQYF.

The gene calls are TRBV5-1 and TRBJ2-1; 7 positions match TRBD2. This CDR3 is 15 amino acids long. The germline V gene has CDR1 SGHRS and CDR2 YFSETQ. Trimming removed 0 bases from V and 4 bases from J; junction bases left unmatched: 4. In DNA form, the CDR3 reads TGCGCCAGCAGCTTGGATGGCGGGGGATACAATGAGCAGTTCTTC. Amino acid sequence: CASSLDGGGYNEQFF.

The chain has TRBV18 and TRBJ2-1; maybe TRBD2 (5 bases). The CDR3 is 14 residues long. Looked up from germline, CDR1 is KGHSH and CDR2 is LQKENI. V shed 7 bases and J shed 0 bases, with 10 bases lying between them. Here the CDR3 reads CASYSGSSYNEQFF. In DNA, the CDR3 is TGTGCCAGCTACTCTGGGAGCTCCTACAATGAGCAGTTCTTC.

The V gene is TRBV4-1, the J gene TRBJ1-4, with D uncertain. The germline gives CDR1 MGHRA, CDR2 YSYEKL. The ends were cut back, 6 bases at V and 7 bases at J, with 24 bases in the middle. CDR3 length: 17 residues. The chain's CDR3 is CASSSRGDLTIAEKLFF. The CDR3 DNA follows: TGCGCCAGCAGTTCGCGGGGTGATTTAACGATTGCTGAAAAACTGTTTTTT.

This clone was recorded a few times. This sequence joins TRBV6-5 and TRBJ2-7; TRBD1 is a possible D gene (5 bases). The ends were cut back, 6 bases at V and 3 bases at J, with 18 bases in the middle. CDR1 is MNHEY and CDR2 is SVGAGI in the germline V gene. This CDR3 contains 15 residues. The CDR3 sequence is CASRTDSEPLYEQYF. The CDR3 DNA is TGTGCCAGCAGAACCGACAGCGAACCCCTCTACGAGCAGTACTTC.

CDR3 sequence (DNA): TGTGCCAGCTTCCGACAGGCGAACACCGGGGAGCTGTTTTTT. Translated, it gives CASFRQANTGELFF. This chain joins TRBV18 and TRBJ2-2; tentatively, D is TRBD1 (6 bases). V lost 7 bases, J lost 0 bases, and 9 bases lay in between. In germline, CDR1 is KGHSH, CDR2 LQKENI. The CDR3 contains 14 residues.

The rearrangement uses TRBV7-9 and TRBJ1-1; no firm D call. From germline, CDR1 is SEHNR and CDR2 FQNEAQ (reference sequence). The CDR3 extends over 14 amino acids. The V and J ends lost 4 bases and 4 bases respectively, with 13 bases between them. CDR3 sequence: CASSYIAGVTEAFF. DNA of the CDR3: TGTGCCAGCAGCTACATTGCCGGAGTCACTGAAGCTTTCTTT.

This chain joins TRBV9 and TRBJ1-5, with TRBD1 identical over 12 bases. J was trimmed by 2 bases and V by 4 bases; bases with no gene match: 16. The CDR3 extends over 20 amino acids. The V gene's germline CDR1 is SGDLS and CDR2 YYNGEE. CDR3 amino acids: CASSMGQGARRGYRNQPQHF. CDR3 coding DNA: TGTGCCAGCAGCATGGGACAGGGGGCACGAAGAGGATATCGCAATCAGCCCCAGCATTTT.

This chain joins TRBV18 and TRBJ1-6; tentative D call: TRBD1 (6 bases). The germline V and J ends were trimmed by 6 bases and 5 bases, with 20 bases remaining between them. CDR1 KGHSH and CDR2 LQKENI come from the germline V gene. The length of the CDR3 is 17 residues. CDR3 sequence: CASSPAGRTANNSPLHF. CDR3 in DNA: TGTGCCAGCTCCCCAGCGGGTCGGACAGCGAATAATTCACCCCTCCACTTT.

The chain couples TRBV2 to TRBJ2-5; weak D call: TRBD2 (6 bases). CDR1 and CDR2 (germline): SNHLY, FYNNEI. The CDR3 totals 14 residues. The germline V and J ends were trimmed by 5 bases and 4 bases, with 14 bases remaining between them. The CDR3 spells CASSWRATGETQYF. The CDR3 bases are TGTGCCAGCAGTTGGAGGGCTACTGGAGAGACCCAGTACTTC.

This clone was detected only once. At the DNA level, this CDR3 is encoded by other sequences in the same sample as well. The chain couples TRBV5-6 to TRBJ2-2, with D unresolved. The CDR3 spans 12 residues. Per the germline V gene, CDR1 is SGHDT and CDR2 is YYEEEE. The V end lost 4 bases, the J end lost 2 bases, and 3 bases lay between the germline ends. CDR3 sequence (DNA): TGTGCCAGCAGCCTAAACACCGGGGAGCTGTTTTTT. Translated: CASSLNTGELFF.

This chain uses TRBV11-2 with TRBJ2-7; weak D call: TRBD1 (7 bases). The CDR3 contains 16 residues. CDR1 is SGHAT and CDR2 is FQNNGV in the germline V gene. The germline V and J ends were trimmed by 1 base and 5 bases, with 18 bases remaining between them. In DNA form, the CDR3 reads TGTGCCAGCAGCTTAGGGAGACAGGGAGGCGGGCACGAGCAGTACTTC. As protein: CASSLGRQGGGHEQYF.

The V and J genes are TRBV9 and TRBJ1-5; D is unclear. Germline V CDR1 and CDR2: SGDLS, YYNGEE. This CDR3 contains 13 residues. V lost 3 bases and J 7 bases, leaving 11 bases between the germline ends. CDR3 DNA: TGTGCCAGCAGCGGAGGGCCGGCACAGCCCCAGCATTTT. Amino acid sequence: CASSGGPAQPQHF.

The J gene is TRBJ1-5, the V gene TRBV6-1, with 7 positions matching TRBD1. This CDR3 spans 14 amino acids. The J segment lost 5 bases and the V segment lost 4 bases, leaving 5 bases of the junction unmatched. Germline V lookup: CDR1 MNHNS, CDR2 SASEGT. For the CDR3, the DNA is TGTGCCAGCAGTGGTGGACAGGTGCATCAGCCCCAGCATTTT. Translation gives CASSGGQVHQPQHF.

In its sample, this clone was seen once. The gene calls are TRBV6-6 and TRBJ2-3; the D gene is possibly TRBD1 (5 bases). The CDR3 runs to 14 residues. V lost 2 bases to trimming and J lost 4 bases, with 10 bases between them. Germline values: CDR1 MNHNY, CDR2 SVGAGI (reference sequence). CDR3 bases: TGTGCCAGCAGTTACCTCAGGGCGCCAGATACGCAGTATTTT. Its translation is CASSYLRAPDTQYF.

The V call is TRBV27, the J call TRBJ2-5, with TRBD2 identical over 7 bases. Trimming removed 4 bases from V and 2 bases from J; junction bases left unmatched: 7. The CDR3 has 15 residues. Germline-derived CDR1 and CDR2 are MNHEY and SMNVEV (reference sequence). The CDR3 DNA reads TGTGCCAGCAGTTCCCTAGCGGATAGACAAGAGACCCAGTACTTC. It translates to CASSSLADRQETQYF.

The chain couples TRBV4-2 to TRBJ1-2, with D perhaps matching TRBD1 (5 bases). The CDR3 sequence is 17 residues long. The V gene's germline CDR1 is LGHNA and CDR2 YNFKEQ. Trimming removed 0 bases at V and 3 bases at J, with 17 bases between. For the CDR3, the DNA is TGTGCCAGCAGCCAAGATAGGGTAAGGGGAGGCGACTATGGCTACACCTTC. Its protein is CASSQDRVRGGDYGYTF.

This clone was seen more than once but under ten times. V usage is TRBV2 and J usage is TRBJ1-4; 9 bases match TRBD1. The CDR3 extends over 14 amino acids. After removal of 8 bases from V and 7 bases from J, the junction contained 8 bases not matched to a gene. The germline V gene has CDR1 SNHLY and CDR2 FYNNEI. The CDR3, as DNA: TGTGCCAGCCTGGGACAGGGCTTAGGTGAAAAACTGTTTTTT. This encodes CASLGQGLGEKLFF.

This chain links TRBV2 with TRBJ2-5, with 7 bases aligning to TRBD2. With 7 bases clipped from V and 4 bases from J, the junction kept 9 bases outside the gene matches. Germline values: CDR1 SNHLY, CDR2 FYNNEI. The CDR3 contains 14 residues. The CDR3 spells CASNPRASGETQYF. CDR3 DNA: TGTGCCAGCAACCCAAGGGCTAGCGGAGAGACCCAGTACTTC.

This clone is a singleton in its sample. The rearrangement joins TRBV6-5 to TRBJ2-7, with TRBD1 identical over 9 bases. The germline CDR1 and CDR2 sequences are MNHEY and SVGAGI. Trimming at V came to 4 bases and at J to 1 base, leaving 2 bases not matched to a gene. CDR3 length: 14 residues. The CDR3 DNA is TGTGCCAGCAGTTCCGGGACAGGGTCCTACGAGCAGTACTTC. This encodes CASSSGTGSYEQYF.